The next 16 T cell receptor beta chains were all read from a single sample in a study of T cell responses to AZD1222 COVID-19 vaccine. Using immunoSEQ multiplex PCR, the repertoire was profiled, and TCRdb retains in-frame clones only, with some absent. This table holds more than 150,000 clones, about 92% found once. The sample here was peripheral blood, taken on day 0 of AZD1222 vaccination. Every receptor here comes from an adult in good health.

V gene TRBV7-9 combines with J gene TRBJ1-2; possibly TRBD1 for D (5 bases). V was clipped by 5 bases and J by 4 bases, with 17 bases between them. Germline CDR1 SEHNR, CDR2 FQNEAQ (reference sequence). The CDR3 spans 15 residues. CDR3 sequence: CASSQRPGGGYGYTF. The CDR3 DNA reads as TGTGCCAGCAGCCAAAGACCCGGCGGGGGCTATGGCTACACCTTC.

The chain has TRBV6-5 and TRBJ1-1, with 7 bases fitting TRBD1. Germline-derived CDR1 and CDR2 are MNHEY and SVGAGI. The ends lost 6 bases at V and 5 bases at J; junction bases unmatched: 6. The CDR3 has 13 residues. CDR3 protein: CASRTGLRTEAFF. CDR3 in DNA: TGTGCCAGCAGGACAGGGCTGAGGACTGAAGCTTTCTTT.

CDR3 in DNA: TGTGCCAGCAGTGAATCCGGACCTCGCGGTGAAAAACTGTTTTTT. Its translation is CASSESGPRGEKLFF. This chain uses TRBV25-1 with TRBJ1-4; D ambiguous. The CDR3 spans 15 residues. Germline V lookup: CDR1 MGHDK, CDR2 SYGVNS. V was cut by 1 base and J by 7 bases, with 13 bases left in between.

V is TRBV21-1 and J is TRBJ2-4; the table's D gene call, TRBD1, was not cross checked with the DNA. TRBV21-1 is recorded as a pseudogene. The CDR3 extends over 20 amino acids. In nucleotides, the CDR3 is TGTGCCAGCAGCAATAAGGACGCCAGGGGCGCAGCAGGGGGCAAAAACATTCAGTACTTC. Residues: CASSNKDARGAAGGKNIQYF.

The chain recombines TRBV27 with TRBJ2-7; TRBD1 matches at 8 bases. The CDR3 is 17 residues long. The germline V gene has CDR1 MNHEY and CDR2 SMNVEV (reference sequence). V was pared by 6 bases and J by 7 bases, with 20 bases of the junction left unmatched. This chain's CDR3 is CASSPTKSTGAGREQYF. The CDR3 DNA is TGTGCCAGCAGCCCCACCAAATCGACAGGGGCTGGAAGGGAGCAGTACTTC.

The chain carries TRBV5-1 and TRBJ2-1, with D unresolved. The CDR3 is made up of 12 amino acids. V was cut by 4 bases and J by 8 bases, with 10 bases left in between. Germline-derived CDR1 and CDR2 are SGHRS and YFSETQ. CDR3 protein: CASSPSAYEQFF. The CDR3 nucleotides are TGCGCCAGCAGCCCGTCCGCCTATGAGCAGTTCTTC.

V gene TRBV5-6 combines with J gene TRBJ2-1; D is possibly TRBD1 or TRBD2 (7 bases each). The CDR3 sequence is 13 residues long. The V and J ends lost 4 bases and 4 bases respectively, with 9 bases between them. CDR1 and CDR2 from the germline V gene are SGHDT and YYEEEE. This CDR3 reads CASSQGGYNEQFF. CDR3 DNA: TGTGCCAGCAGCCAGGGGGGGTACAATGAGCAGTTCTTC.

The rearrangement uses TRBV2 and TRBJ2-1; D is unclear. Germline V gene sequence: CDR1 SNHLY, CDR2 FYNNEI. V was shortened by 3 bases and J by 6 bases, with 9 bases between the two germline ends. CDR3 length: 13 amino acids. The DNA for the CDR3 is TGTGCCAGCAGTGATTTCGGCCGCAATGAGCAGTTCTTC. Protein: CASSDFGRNEQFF.

The chain uses TRBV14 and TRBJ2-1, with unresolved D. V was pared by 0 bases and J by 10 bases, with 13 bases between. Per the germline V gene, CDR1 is SGHDN and CDR2 is FVKESK. The CDR3 consists of 14 residues. The CDR3 loop is CASSQDTRIEEQFF. CDR3 nucleotides: TGTGCCAGCAGCCAAGATACTCGCATCGAGGAGCAGTTCTTC.

V and J are TRBV19 and TRBJ1-6, with 9 nucleotides matching TRBD1. J lost 10 bases, V lost 3 bases, and 7 bases had no gene match. CDR3 size: 15 residues. Germline values: CDR1 LNHDA, CDR2 SQIVND (reference sequence). The CDR3 is CASSMAGTGISPLHF. The CDR3 region has the DNA TGTGCCAGTAGTATGGCCGGGACAGGGATATCACCCCTCCACTTT. The entire variable domain, with the rest obtained from reference TRBV19 and TRBJ1-6, is as follows: DGGITQSPKYLFRKEGQNVTLSCEQNLNHDAMYWYRQDPGQGLRLIYYSQIVNDFQKGDIAEGYSVSREKKESFPLTVTSAQKNPTAFYLCASSMAGTGISPLHFGNGTRLTVT.

V gene TRBV3-1 (or the pseudogene TRBV3-2) combines with J gene TRBJ1-2; D may be TRBD1 (6 bases). Trimming removed 4 bases at V and 7 bases at J, with 16 bases between. The CDR3 covers 14 residues. The germline CDR1 and CDR2 sequences are LGHDT and YNNKEL (reference sequence). As DNA, the CDR3 is TGTGCCAGCAGCCCCCGGGGGGGGGCCCCTGGCTACACCTTC. As protein: CASSPRGGAPGYTF.

About this clone itself: This CDR3 is also generated by other DNA sequences in the sample. The gene calls are TRBV18 and TRBJ1-5; 10 nucleotides match TRBD1. Germline CDR1 reads KGHSH; CDR2 reads LQKENI. The CDR3 consists of 15 residues. The trim removed 2 bases at V and 2 bases at J, leaving 0 bases unmatched. CDR3 coding DNA: TGTGCCAGCTCACCAGGGACAGGGGGCAATCAGCCCCAGCATTTT. This codes for CASSPGTGGNQPQHF.

The CDR3: CATNLGLASSEQFF. CDR3 nucleotides: TGTGCCACCAATTTAGGACTAGCCAGTAGTGAGCAGTTCTTC. V is TRBV15 and J is TRBJ2-1, with 8 bases that match TRBD2. With V trimmed by 7 bases and J by 9 bases, 11 bases remained unmatched. Germline CDR1 and CDR2: LNHNV and YYDKDF (reference sequence). The CDR3 extends over 14 amino acids.

Worth noting for this clone: A read error may account for a junction end that differs from germline. The chain links TRBV7-7 to TRBJ2-5; the D gene is possibly TRBD1 (6 bases). CDR3 length equals 16 residues. Germline V lookup: CDR1 SSHAT, CDR2 FNYEAQ (reference sequence). CDR3 region: CASSLGSLQGKETQYF. For the CDR3, the DNA is TGTGCTAGCAGCTTAGGGAGCCTGCAGGGGAAAGAGACCCAGTACTTC.

This rearrangement joins TRBV9 to TRBJ1-6; D uncertain. The germline gives CDR1 SGDLS, CDR2 YYNGEE. The CDR3 runs 14 residues. V was cut by 7 bases and J by 0 bases, with 8 bases left in between. DNA of the CDR3: TGTGCCAGCTCCGGAAGCTCCTATAATTCACCCCTCCACTTT. Its protein product is CASSGSSYNSPLHF. The full variable domain, completed using reference TRBV9 and TRBJ1-6, is DSGVTQTPKHLITATGQRVTLRCSPRSGDLSVYWYQQSLDQGLQFLIQYYNGEERAKGNILERFSAQQFPDLHSELNLSSLELGDSALYFCASSGSSYNSPLHFGNGTRLTVT.

The chain is built from TRBV29-1 and TRBJ1-1; TRBD1 matches 7 bases. J was trimmed by 4 bases and V by 7 bases; bases with no gene match: 9. The CDR3 is 13 residues long. From germline, CDR1 is SQVTM and CDR2 ANQGSEA. For the CDR3, the DNA is TGCAGCGGTGACCGACAGGGAAGCACTGAAGCTTTCTTT. Protein product: CSGDRQGSTEAFF.